Below are 21 T cell receptor beta chains sequenced from a single sample in a study of shared clonotypes between healthy human individuals. Measured with immunoSEQ multiplex PCR; TCRdb has only the in-frame clones, and not every one. The sample contains some 2.3 million clones, over 90% of which appear only once. Sequencing input: naive CD4+ T cells from PBMCs. Indicated subset: CD45RA+ positively selected. Receptors were obtained from a man younger than 35 in good health. Some clones in this sample may be carry-over from other donors' samples.

The chain has TRBV7-9 and TRBJ2-2, with 10 bases lining up with TRBD2. The CDR3 has 16 residues. V was pared by 2 bases and J by 5 bases, with 5 bases of the junction left unmatched. Germline CDR1 is SEHNR and CDR2 is FQNEAQ (reference sequence). The CDR3 protein is CASSLLAGVGTGELFF. The CDR3 nucleotides are TGTGCCAGCAGCTTACTAGCGGGAGTTGGGACCGGGGAGCTGTTTTTT.

This clone was seen a single time. V is TRBV20-1 and J is TRBJ1-2; a weak D match, TRBD1 (5 bases). The CDR3 has 11 amino acids. Per germline, CDR1 DFQATT and CDR2 SNEGSKA (reference sequence). V dropped 6 bases and J dropped 8 bases, with 13 bases sitting between them. CDR3 loop: CSANRPLGYTF. The CDR3 DNA reads as TGCAGTGCGAACAGGCCATTGGGCTACACCTTC.

This clone was recorded a few times. The CDR3 reads CASSPRQGNYGYTF. The CDR3 nucleotides are TGTGCCAGCTCACCGAGACAGGGTAACTATGGCTACACCTTC. The V call is TRBV18, the J call TRBJ1-2; 7 nucleotides match TRBD1. Germline V lookup: CDR1 KGHSH, CDR2 LQKENI. The CDR3 contains 14 residues. The V segment lost 3 bases and the J segment 1 base; nucleotides outside the gene matches: 2.

This clone has only one observation. V is TRBV27 and J is TRBJ1-5, with a weak D call TRBD1 (6 bases). Germline-derived CDR1 and CDR2 are MNHEY and SMNVEV (reference sequence). The CDR3 is 15 residues long. V lost 7 bases and J lost 2, with 15 bases in between. DNA for the CDR3: TGTGCCAGCATCGCCCGCGGGGGCGGCAATCAGCCCCAGCATTTT. It is translated as CASIARGGGNQPQHF.

The chain recombines TRBV7-9 with TRBJ2-1; D gene uncertain. Germline lookup yields CDR1 SEHNR and CDR2 FQNEAQ (reference sequence). This CDR3 contains 14 residues. V was shortened by 1 base and J by 6 bases, with 10 bases between the two germline ends. The CDR3 coding sequence is TGTGCCAGCAGCTTAGAGACCCTAGTCAATGAGCAGTTCTTC. Translating it yields CASSLETLVNEQFF.

The chain recombines TRBV9 with TRBJ1-4; 10 nucleotides line up with TRBD1. Germline CDR1 SGDLS, CDR2 YYNGEE. After removal of 3 bases from V and 8 bases from J, the junction contained 7 bases not matched to a gene. The CDR3 has 15 amino acids. The CDR3 sequence: CASSAVGQGREKLFF. The CDR3 DNA reads TGTGCCAGCAGCGCGGTGGGACAGGGGCGCGAAAAACTGTTTTTT.

This clone was detected a few times. J is TRBJ1-1 and V is TRBV30, with 8 positions matching TRBD1. Germline lookup yields CDR1 GTSNPN and CDR2 SVGIG (reference sequence). V trimming: 4 bases; J trimming: 10 bases; junction bases outside the gene matches: 14. CDR3 size: 14 residues. Here the CDR3 reads CAWTRTGTWWRAFF. The CDR3 region has the DNA TGTGCCTGGACCCGGACAGGGACCTGGTGGAGAGCTTTCTTT.

This chain uses TRBV27 with TRBJ1-2; 7 bases agree with TRBD1. This CDR3 comprises 13 residues. The germline gives CDR1 MNHEY, CDR2 SMNVEV (reference sequence). The trim removed 5 bases at V and 6 bases at J, leaving 6 bases unmatched. The CDR3 here is CASSPRGRDGYTF. CDR3 nucleotide sequence: TGTGCCAGCAGTCCTAGGGGGCGCGATGGCTACACCTTC.

J is TRBJ1-3 and V is TRBV2; possible D gene TRBD1, 6 bases. The CDR3 runs 15 residues. Per the germline V gene, CDR1 is SNHLY and CDR2 is FYNNEI. The V gene lost 8 bases and the J gene lost 0 bases, with 14 bases spanning the gap. DNA of the CDR3: TGTGCCAGCGGGAGGGGGGCAAACTCTGGAAACACCATATATTTT. Its protein product is CASGRGANSGNTIYF.

In regard to this clone: Additional DNA sequences in this sample encode the identical CDR3. This chain joins TRBV7-8 and TRBJ2-5, with 7 nucleotides matching TRBD2. Germline trimming cut 1 base from V and 5 bases from J; bases unmatched to any gene: 1. The CDR3 runs 13 residues. CDR1 is SGHVS and CDR2 is FQNEAQ in the germline V gene. The CDR3 bases are TGTGCCAGCAGCTTAGGACTAGCCGAGACCCAGTACTTC. It codes for CASSLGLAETQYF.

This clone was recorded only once. The V and J genes are TRBV21-1 and TRBJ2-1. TRBV21-1 is noted as a pseudogene. The CDR3 loop spans 16 amino acids. This chain's CDR3 is CASSKDATSSYNEQFF. The CDR3 DNA reads as TGTGCCAGCAGCAAAGACGCTACAAGCTCCTACAATGAGCAGTTCTTC.

A remark on this clone: Other DNA sequences in the same sample also yield this CDR3. The chain links TRBV5-4 to TRBJ2-2; either TRBD1 or TRBD2 may supply D (5 bases each). Looked up from germline, CDR1 is SGHNT and CDR2 is YYREEE (reference sequence). With 0 bases removed from V and 4 bases from J, the gap between germline ends came to 7 bases. The CDR3 length is 14 residues. The CDR3 spells CASSLDGGTGELFF. The CDR3 region has the DNA TGTGCCAGCAGCTTGGATGGGGGCACCGGGGAGCTGTTTTTT.

The genes are TRBV10-3 and TRBJ1-1; 7 nucleotides line up with TRBD1. In germline, CDR1 is ENHRY, CDR2 SYGVKD. J was trimmed by 5 bases and V by 7 bases; bases with no gene match: 7. CDR3 length: 13 amino acids. The CDR3 spells CAITRQGGTEAFF. CDR3 DNA sequence: TGTGCCATCACCCGACAGGGTGGTACTGAAGCTTTCTTT.

The chain has TRBV4-2 and TRBJ1-2, with 8 bases lining up with TRBD1. CDR3 length: 16 residues. Germline V gene sequence: CDR1 LGHNA, CDR2 YNFKEQ. V was pared by 3 bases and J by 4 bases, with 10 bases of the junction left unmatched. The CDR3 nucleotides read TGTGCCAGCAGCCACTCTGGGACAGGAAGACCCTATGGCTACACCTTC. It is translated as CASSHSGTGRPYGYTF.

The chain employs TRBV7-2 and TRBJ2-7, with TRBD2 matching over 8 bases. CDR3 length: 16 amino acids. Germline V gene sequence: CDR1 SGHTA, CDR2 FQGNSA. V lost 1 base and J lost 6; bases outside the gene matches: 11. The CDR3 DNA follows: TGTGCCAGCAGCTTAGGATCGGGAGGGCCAATGGGCGAGCAGTACTTC. Translating gives CASSLGSGGPMGEQYF.

Only one count was recorded for this clone. The chain is built from TRBV27 and TRBJ2-7, with D perhaps assigned TRBD1 or TRBD2 (5 bases each). The V and J ends lost 6 bases and 3 bases respectively, with 12 bases between them. Germline-derived CDR1 and CDR2 are MNHEY and SMNVEV (reference sequence). The CDR3 spans 13 residues. The CDR3 DNA reads TGTGCCAGCAGGCCCGGGGCGGGCTACGAGCAGTACTTC. Its protein product is CASRPGAGYEQYF.

This sequence joins TRBV5-1 and TRBJ2-1; TRBD1 matches 7 bases. Germline CDR1 is SGHRS and CDR2 is YFSETQ. V lost 0 bases, J lost 6 bases, and 6 bases stayed unmatched. The length of the CDR3 is 15 residues. DNA of the CDR3: TGCGCCAGCAGCTTGGCCACAGGGGACATCAATGAGCAGTTCTTC. It yields the protein CASSLATGDINEQFF.

The V gene is TRBV19, the J gene TRBJ1-4; 7 nucleotides match TRBD1. CDR1 and CDR2 (germline): LNHDA, SQIVND (reference sequence). Germline trimming cut 11 bases from V and 7 bases from J; bases unmatched to any gene: 10. The CDR3 totals 13 residues. CDR3 nucleotides: TGTGCCGGCGCCGACAGGGTATCTGAAAAACTGTTTTTT. Encoded protein: CAGADRVSEKLFF.

Worth noting for this clone: The same CDR3 is also encoded by other DNA sequences in this sample. The rearrangement joins TRBV28 to TRBJ1-5, with D perhaps matching TRBD1 (5 bases). V lost 3 bases and J lost 2, with 14 bases in between. The length of the CDR3 is 16 residues. The germline V gene encodes CDR1 MDHEN and CDR2 SYDVKM. CDR3 region: CASSFFQGQGNQPQHF. In DNA form, the CDR3 reads TGTGCCAGCAGTTTTTTCCAGGGCCAAGGCAATCAGCCCCAGCATTTT.

The chain recombines TRBV6-1 with TRBJ2-5; 10 nucleotides agree with TRBD1. CDR3 size: 15 residues. CDR1 and CDR2 from the germline V gene are MNHNS and SASEGT. Trimming cost V 3 bases and J 5 bases; bases outside gene matches: 6. The CDR3 DNA reads as TGTGCCAGCAGTGAGGGACAGGGGCTAGGGGAGACCCAGTACTTC. Its protein is CASSEGQGLGETQYF.

This chain joins TRBV10-3 and TRBJ1-1; tentatively, D is TRBD1 (6 bases). The CDR3 covers 14 residues. Germline CDR1 is ENHRY and CDR2 is SYGVKD. With 7 bases removed from V and 0 bases from J, the gap between germline ends came to 12 bases. Written as DNA, the CDR3 is TGTGCCATCAAGGGGGGCCCTATGAACACTGAAGCTTTCTTT. Translating it yields CAIKGGPMNTEAFF.